The clone carrying this T cell receptor beta chain was found once. V lost 2 bases to trimming and J lost 2 bases; unmatched junction nucleotides: 6. The CDR3 totals 17 residues. Per germline, CDR1 SEHNR and CDR2 FQNEAQ (reference sequence). Seattle participants joined during active infection and were tracked over time. The authors' processing: For nucleated cells, counts were estimated from reference gene primer amplification. Clones were read by immunoSEQ multiplex PCR, and TCRdb kept only the in-frame ones, dropping some. V, J and clone size reflect that table, while D and trimming were determined from the DNA. The table includes about 200,000 clones, 94% detected once. This sample was included in a study of blood T cell repertoires in COVID-19. Study details: Acute-phase and convalescent COVID-19 samples originated in the United States, Italy and Spain. The cDNA or gDNA used as material had been derived from T cells, B-cell-depleted T cells, or PBMCs.

The receptor comes from a man younger than 45 with COVID-19, enrolled during active disease. Sequencing was carried out using peripheral blood. The chain joins TRBV7-9 to TRBJ2-3; the match to TRBD2 covers 11 bases. CDR3 nucleotide sequence: TGTGCCAGCAGCTTAACCGGGACTAGCGGATTCACAGATACGCAGTATTTT. It is translated as CASSLTGTSGFTDTQYF.